There are many counts of the clone carrying this T cell receptor beta chain. A single record per CDR3 protein comes from TCRdb applying MiXCR to the RT-PCR reads. The repertoire holds 650,000 to 800,000 distinct CDR3 sequences, with over 12% as singletons. Sequenced material: memory CD4+ T cells from blood. The origin of this receptor is a female donor in good health, serving as a healthy control.

This CDR3 reads CASSFKGYTF. The CDR3 DNA sequence: TGTGCCAGCAGTTTTAAGGGCTACACCTTC. The J gene is TRBJ1-2, the V gene TRBV12-3 or TRBV12-4; D remains unclear. The CDR3 has 10 residues. Trimming cost V 3 bases and J 8 bases, with 4 bases left between them.